The clone carrying this T cell receptor (beta chain) was observed at least ten times. Its antigen remains unknown. The data were taken from a study of T-cell memory formation after mild COVID-19. Findings and caveats of the study: Prior to infection, memory already included some responding clones, suggesting cross-reactive memory joined.

Constant-segment-primed 5'RACE gave TCR alpha and TCR beta cDNA libraries with sample barcodes and UMIs. TCRdb recomputed calls from the 5' RACE reads with MiXCR, one row per CDR3 protein. Of hundreds of thousands of distinct CDR3 sequences listed, less than 25% are singletons. V lost 1 base and J lost 1; bases outside the gene matches: 3. Germline CDR1 and CDR2: LGHDT and YNNKEL (reference sequence). The CDR3 runs to 17 residues. Sequenced sample: PBMCs or a T cell subset sorted from them (not recorded which). V usage is TRBV3-1 and J usage is TRBJ2-3; TRBD2 agrees at 12 bases. This receptor was identified in an adult woman who had mild COVID-19 (a few samples of this study predate the infection). Cell type and time point are not known. CDR3 nucleotides: TGTGCCAGCAGCCAAGGACTAGCGGGGGCCCGCACAGATACGCAGTATTTT. The encoded protein is CASSQGLAGARTDTQYF.